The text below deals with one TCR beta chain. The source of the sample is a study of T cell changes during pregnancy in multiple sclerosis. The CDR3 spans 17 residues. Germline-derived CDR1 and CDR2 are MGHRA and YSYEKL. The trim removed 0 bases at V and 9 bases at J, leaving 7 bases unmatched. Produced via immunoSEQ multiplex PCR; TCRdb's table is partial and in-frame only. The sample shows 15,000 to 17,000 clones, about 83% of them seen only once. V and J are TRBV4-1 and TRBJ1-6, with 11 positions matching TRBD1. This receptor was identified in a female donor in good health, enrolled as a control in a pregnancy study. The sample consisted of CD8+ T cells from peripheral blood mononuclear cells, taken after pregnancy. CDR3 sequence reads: CASSQDGSGTGGSPLHF. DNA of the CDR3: TGCGCCAGCAGCCAAGATGGTTCCGGGACAGGGGGTTCACCCCTCCACTTT.